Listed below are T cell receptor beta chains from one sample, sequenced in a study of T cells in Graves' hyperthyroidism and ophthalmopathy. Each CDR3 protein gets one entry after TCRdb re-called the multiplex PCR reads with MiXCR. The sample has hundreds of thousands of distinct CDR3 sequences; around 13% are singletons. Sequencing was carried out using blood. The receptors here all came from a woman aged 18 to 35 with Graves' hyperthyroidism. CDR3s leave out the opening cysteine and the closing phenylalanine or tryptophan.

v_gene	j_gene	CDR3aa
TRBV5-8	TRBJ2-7	ASSLDGIYEQY
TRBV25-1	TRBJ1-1	ASSVMGGTEAF
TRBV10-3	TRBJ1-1	AISRQGGEAF
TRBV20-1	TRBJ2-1	SARAGVNEQF
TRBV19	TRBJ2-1	ATRNGKTYNEQF
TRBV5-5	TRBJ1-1	ASLVQGLSTEAF
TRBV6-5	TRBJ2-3	ASSYRVAFFGDTQY
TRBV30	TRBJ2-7	AIKRGKAYEQY
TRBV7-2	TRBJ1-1	ASSPTNGAAEAF
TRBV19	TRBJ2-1	ASSPIGTGGHNEQF
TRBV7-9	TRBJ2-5	ASSLESSETQY
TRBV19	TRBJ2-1	ASSIVDSYNEQF
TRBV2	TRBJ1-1	ASSETHTEAF
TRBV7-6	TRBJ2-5	ASSLQWGEAQY
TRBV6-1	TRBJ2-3	ASKAQGPPGTQY
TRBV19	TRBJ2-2	ASLSRETGNTGELF
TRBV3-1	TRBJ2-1	ASSQPLRDYSYNEQF
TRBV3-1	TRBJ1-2	ASSRLTDGYT
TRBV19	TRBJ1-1	ASGMTGANTEAF
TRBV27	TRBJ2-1	ASRKGLDTYNEQF
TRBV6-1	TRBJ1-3	ASSEAMDRFGSGNTIY
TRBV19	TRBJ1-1	ASSIRLGTHTEAF
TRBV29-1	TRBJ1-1	SVIPRGDRRINTEAF
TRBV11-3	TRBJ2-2	ASSLPTGLTGELF